The 27 T cell receptor beta chains listed next were all sequenced from one sample in a study of OX40 agonist ivuxolimab in advanced cancers. Assay: immunoSEQ multiplex PCR; the TCRdb copy retains only in-frame clones and omits some. The sample includes approximately 35,000 clones, 88% of them seen just once. The material was CD4+ or CD8+ T cells sorted from blood, obtained in a trial of the OX40 agonist ivuxolimab. The origin of the receptors is an adult with an advanced solid tumor such as melanoma, head and neck, liver or kidney cancer.

V usage is TRBV4-1 and J usage is TRBJ2-2, with unresolved D. V lost 2 bases and J lost 5, with 15 bases in between. The CDR3 consists of 16 residues. Germline CDR1 is MGHRA and CDR2 is YSYEKL. CDR3 sequence reads: CASSQRVASLTGELFF. Here the CDR3 DNA reads TGCGCCAGCAGCCAAAGGGTTGCCAGCCTAACCGGGGAGCTGTTTTTT.

The V and J genes are TRBV7-2 and TRBJ2-5; possibly TRBD2 for D (6 bases). The ends were cut back, 1 base at V and 2 bases at J, with 8 bases in the middle. The CDR3 sequence is 14 residues long. Germline CDR1 is SGHTA and CDR2 is FQGNSA. The CDR3 DNA reads as TGTGCCAGCAGCTTAGAGCGGGTACAAGAGACCCAGTACTTC. This encodes CASSLERVQETQYF.

V and J are TRBV5-1 and TRBJ2-5; possibly TRBD1 for D (5 bases). This CDR3 contains 17 residues. The ends were cut back, 2 bases at V and 3 bases at J, with 20 bases in the middle. CDR1 is SGHRS, CDR2 YFSETQ, per germline. CDR3 residues: CASSFIPDSLSKETQYF. Here the CDR3 DNA reads TGCGCCAGCAGCTTCATCCCAGACAGTTTGTCGAAAGAGACCCAGTACTTC.

The chain joins TRBV5-6 to TRBJ1-2, with D unclear. The germline V and J ends were trimmed by 5 bases and 2 bases, with 19 bases remaining between them. The CDR3 is made up of 16 amino acids. Germline CDR1 SGHDT, CDR2 YYEEEE. CDR3 region: CASRPRGPNTNYGYTF. CDR3 DNA sequence: TGTGCCAGCAGGCCCCGTGGCCCCAATACCAACTATGGCTACACCTTC.

This chain links TRBV6-1 with TRBJ1-2; 11 bases fit TRBD1. The CDR3 consists of 15 residues. The ends lost 6 bases at V and 8 bases at J; junction bases unmatched: 11. Germline CDR1 is MNHNS and CDR2 is SASEGT. The CDR3 coding sequence is TGTGCCAGCAGAGCCGGGACAGGGGGACGGAAAGGCTACACCTTC. This codes for CASRAGTGGRKGYTF.

The chain employs TRBV6-5 and TRBJ1-4, with D possibly matching TRBD1 (5 bases). Deletions cut 6 bases from V and 4 bases from J, with 9 bases between. Germline V CDR1 and CDR2: MNHEY, SVGAGI. The CDR3 sequence is 13 residues long. The CDR3 sequence: CASRDSLNEKLFF. The CDR3 nucleotides read TGTGCCAGCAGAGACAGCCTTAATGAAAAACTGTTTTTT.

V gene TRBV18 combines with J gene TRBJ2-7; D might be TRBD1 (6 bases). Trimming cost V 4 bases and J 3 bases, with 19 bases left between them. The length of the CDR3 is 16 residues. The germline gives CDR1 KGHSH, CDR2 LQKENI. CDR3 loop: CASSQRPGQAYYEQYF. The CDR3 DNA follows: TGTGCCAGCTCACAGCGACCGGGACAAGCTTACTACGAGCAGTACTTC.

This clone was counted only a few times. J is TRBJ1-4 and V is TRBV6-1; D remains unclear. Per germline, CDR1 MNHNS and CDR2 SASEGT. V lost 4 bases and J lost 5, with 11 bases in between. The CDR3 consists of 14 residues. The CDR3, as DNA: TGTGCCAGCAGTGCCTCCTGGGTGAATGAAAAACTGTTTTTT. It codes for CASSASWVNEKLFF.

This chain links TRBV5-1 with TRBJ2-2, with 10 bases aligning to TRBD2. Germline V gives CDR1 SGHRS, CDR2 YFSETQ. V shed 4 bases and J 6 bases; nucleotides not matched to a gene: 12. The CDR3 loop spans 17 amino acids. The CDR3 protein is CASSLIPILAGSGELFF. CDR3 nucleotides: TGCGCCAGCAGCCTCATCCCGATACTAGCGGGGTCCGGGGAGCTGTTTTTT.

The sample holds one count of this clone. The DNA for the CDR3 is TGTGCAAGTCGCGTCAGGGGGCATACGCAGTATTTT. Translating gives CASRVRGHTQYF. The V gene is TRBV12-2, the J gene TRBJ2-3; the D call TRBD1 from the table was never checked on the DNA. TRBV12-2 is a documented pseudogene. The CDR3 extends over 12 amino acids.

V and J are TRBV28 and TRBJ1-1, with D perhaps matching TRBD1 (5 bases). The germline gives CDR1 MDHEN, CDR2 SYDVKM. V shed 4 bases and J shed 1 base, with 13 bases lying between them. This CDR3 has 15 residues. The CDR3 reads CASSSNRISNTEAFF. In nucleotides, the CDR3 is TGTGCCAGCAGTTCTAACAGGATCTCGAACACTGAAGCTTTCTTT.

This chain uses TRBV5-4 with TRBJ2-1, with TRBD2 identical over 11 bases. V lost 5 bases to trimming and J lost 6 bases; unmatched junction nucleotides: 10. The CDR3 contains 16 residues. Germline values: CDR1 SGHNT, CDR2 YYREEE (reference sequence). The CDR3 nucleotides are TGTGCCAGCAGTCCTACTAGCGGGAGAGGGCGCAATGAGCAGTTCTTC. Amino acids: CASSPTSGRGRNEQFF.

Of note for this clone: At the DNA level, this CDR3 is encoded by other sequences in the same sample as well. V is TRBV11-2 and J is TRBJ2-7, with 7 positions matching TRBD2. This CDR3 region has 14 residues. CDR1 is SGHAT, CDR2 FQNNGV, per germline. V lost 7 bases and J lost 4; bases outside the gene matches: 10. The CDR3 reads CASIPAGERYEQYF. The DNA for the CDR3 is TGTGCCAGCATCCCCGCGGGAGAGAGGTACGAGCAGTACTTC.

This clone was found once. The gene calls are TRBV28 and TRBJ1-2; TRBD1 matches at 9 bases. CDR3 length: 15 amino acids. The ends lost 5 bases at V and 2 bases at J; junction bases unmatched: 6. CDR1 and CDR2 from the germline V gene are MDHEN and SYDVKM. DNA for the CDR3: TGTGCCAGCAGTGCACCCGGGACAGGGAACTATGGCTACACCTTC. Its protein is CASSAPGTGNYGYTF.

The gene calls are TRBV29-1 and TRBJ2-2; no reliable D call. Germline values: CDR1 SQVTM, CDR2 ANQGSEA. CDR3 length: 13 amino acids. V was clipped by 4 bases and J by 4 bases, with 10 bases between them. CDR3 sequence (DNA): TGCAGCGTTGTGCGTTCGGGCACCGGGGAGCTGTTTTTT. Amino acid sequence: CSVVRSGTGELFF.

V is TRBV6-1 and J is TRBJ2-7; 8 bases map to TRBD1. V gave up 6 bases and J gave up 3 bases; unmatched junction bases: 10. CDR1 is MNHNS and CDR2 is SASEGT in the germline V gene. The CDR3 extends over 15 amino acids. In nucleotides, the CDR3 is TGTGCCAGCAGAATCACAACAGGGGGATTCTACGAGCAGTACTTC. The encoded protein is CASRITTGGFYEQYF.

V usage is TRBV5-8 and J usage is TRBJ1-4, with D maybe TRBD1 (5 bases). Trimming shortened V by 4 bases and J by 0 bases, and 16 bases separated the two germline ends. The CDR3 runs to 17 residues. Germline-derived CDR1 and CDR2 are SGHTS and YDEGEE. The CDR3 here is CASSPGRIKATNEKLFF. The DNA of the CDR3 is TGTGCCAGCAGCCCGGGACGTATAAAGGCAACTAATGAAAAACTGTTTTTT.

This clone was picked up a small number of times. The rearrangement joins TRBV28 to TRBJ1-2; TRBD1 matches 8 bases. Per germline, CDR1 MDHEN and CDR2 SYDVKM. This CDR3 has 14 residues. After removal of 5 bases from V and 6 bases from J, the junction contained 8 bases not matched to a gene. The CDR3 sequence is CASSGSGTGDGYTF. CDR3 DNA sequence: TGTGCCAGCAGTGGATCCGGGACAGGAGATGGCTACACCTTC.

The DNA of the CDR3 is TGTGCCAGCAGATCCTTACAGGGGGTCCGCAATCAGCCCCAGCATTTT. This sequence encodes CASRSLQGVRNQPQHF. The chain joins TRBV6-6 to TRBJ1-5, with 8 bases aligning to TRBD1. Germline assignment: CDR1 MNHNY and CDR2 SVGAGI (reference sequence). The junction had 9 bases not matched to a gene; V was cut back by 6 bases and J by 2 bases. The CDR3 consists of 16 residues.

V usage is TRBV4-2 and J usage is TRBJ1-4; 8 bases align to TRBD1. The CDR3 is 16 residues long. The ends lost 3 bases at V and 7 bases at J; junction bases unmatched: 10. Germline V lookup: CDR1 LGHNA, CDR2 YNFKEQ. Written as DNA, the CDR3 is TGTGCCAGCAGCCACACTCCCGGACAGGGAGGTGAAAAACTGTTTTTT. It is translated as CASSHTPGQGGEKLFF.

The V call is TRBV15, the J call TRBJ1-1; D is unclear. V lost 1 base to trimming and J lost 0 bases, with 3 bases between them. The V gene's germline CDR1 is LNHNV and CDR2 YYDKDF (reference sequence). The CDR3 totals 13 residues. CDR3: CATSRGVNTEAFF. CDR3 nucleotide sequence: TGTGCCACCAGCAGAGGTGTGAACACTGAAGCTTTCTTT.

The chain has TRBV10-3 and TRBJ2-2; D is tentatively TRBD1 or TRBD2 (6 bases each). The V gene's germline CDR1 is ENHRY and CDR2 SYGVKD. The length of the CDR3 is 17 residues. V was cut by 2 bases and J by 6 bases, with 19 bases left in between. CDR3 residues: CAISEPRGGIGAGELFF. The CDR3, as DNA: TGTGCCATCAGTGAGCCACGAGGGGGGATCGGGGCCGGGGAGCTGTTTTTT.

This clone was found once. The chain combines TRBV2 with TRBJ2-1, with 11 positions matching TRBD2. This CDR3 region has 16 residues. V lost 2 bases, J lost 4 bases, and 4 bases stayed unmatched. Looked up from germline, CDR1 is SNHLY and CDR2 is FYNNEI. The CDR3 reads CASSERGTSGYNEQFF. CDR3 DNA sequence: TGTGCCAGCAGTGAAAGGGGGACTAGCGGTTACAATGAGCAGTTCTTC.

This chain uses TRBV5-5 with TRBJ2-4; no definite D call. Deletions cut 2 bases from V and 8 bases from J, with 8 bases between. The CDR3 extends over 12 amino acids. Germline CDR1 reads SGHKS; CDR2 reads YYEKEE (reference sequence). CDR3 region: CASSFRWDIQYF. The DNA for the CDR3 is TGTGCCAGCAGCTTTAGGTGGGACATTCAGTACTTC.

In its sample, this clone was seen a few times. CDR3: CASSDSLAGEETQYF. For the CDR3, the DNA is TGTGCCAGCAGTGACAGCCTAGCGGGAGAAGAGACCCAGTACTTC. The chain recombines TRBV2 with TRBJ2-5, with 10 bases fitting TRBD2. The junction had 4 bases not matched to a gene; V was cut back by 3 bases and J by 3 bases. The CDR3 spans 15 residues. The germline V gene encodes CDR1 SNHLY and CDR2 FYNNEI. Looking up the rest from reference TRBV2 and TRBJ2-5 gives the full variable domain: EPEVTQTPSHQVTQMGQEVILRCVPISNHLYFYWYRQILGQKVEFLVSFYNNEISEKSEIFDDQFSVERPDGSNFTLKIRSTKLEDSAMYFCASSDSLAGEETQYFGPGTRLLVL.

This clone showed up just a few times. The chain joins TRBV7-3 to TRBJ1-5, with TRBD1 identical over 12 bases. This CDR3 region has 18 residues. Germline V CDR1 and CDR2: SGHTA, FQGTGA. V gave up 5 bases and J gave up 7 bases; unmatched junction bases: 15. CDR3 residues: CASSPVGDRGRLGQPQHF. DNA for the CDR3: TGTGCCAGCAGCCCGGTGGGGGACAGGGGGCGCCTTGGCCAGCCCCAGCATTTT.

The rearrangement links TRBV6-5 to TRBJ2-7; the match to TRBD2 covers 12 bases. V lost 6 bases, J lost 7 bases, and 10 bases stayed unmatched. Germline V lookup: CDR1 MNHEY, CDR2 SVGAGI. The CDR3 is 15 residues long. The CDR3 reads CASRLAGGPQSEQYF. In nucleotides, the CDR3 is TGTGCCAGCAGACTAGCGGGAGGCCCGCAGAGTGAGCAGTACTTC.